This T cell receptor beta chain is drawn from a study of blood T cell repertoires in COVID-19. Overall study: From T cells, B-cell-depleted T cells, or PBMCs came the material, which was cDNA or gDNA.

Some clones are missing from TCRdb's copy, which holds only in-frame ones; the method was immunoSEQ multiplex PCR. This table holds 50,000 to 65,000 clones, around four fifths found once. This CDR3 comprises 15 residues. The germline V gene has CDR1 LGHDT and CDR2 YNNKEL (reference sequence). V lost 4 bases to trimming and J lost 4 bases; unmatched junction nucleotides: 4. The sample comprised peripheral blood. The origin of this receptor is a human donor in a cohort sampled during active COVID-19. This sequence joins TRBV3-1 (or the pseudogene TRBV3-2) and TRBJ2-7, with TRBD2 identical over 13 bases. The CDR3 DNA reads as TGTGCCAGCAGCCCAGGACTAGCGGGGGTTTACGAGCAGTACTTC. This sequence encodes CASSPGLAGVYEQYF.